This T cell receptor (beta chain) was observed in a study of T cells after posttransplantation cyclophosphamide. Study-wide findings and caveats: Blood and skin or GI T cell repertoires showed limited TRB overlap. Donor-recipient repertoire similarity was low at 1-2 months, rising over year one. After PTCy, TRB diversity resembled that of CNI/methotrexate controls.

Libraries were prepared by immunoSEQ multiplex PCR; TCRdb keeps only in-frame clonotypes and omits some of them. Here the sample spans about 20,000 clones, about 97% being singletons. As for this clone: Its target is not known.

The CDR3 has 15 residues. Germline V gene sequence: CDR1 MNHNS, CDR2 SASEGT. Trimming took 3 bases from V and 1 from J, leaving 13 bases between them. Cells defined as naive were viable CD3+CD4+ or CD3+CD8+ and CCR7+CD45RA+CD45RO-CD95-CD27+CD28+. The related graft donor's blood sample was taken on the day of bone marrow donation. The receptor's source is a man aged 50 or older in good health, CMV-negative, and a related stem cell transplant donor. V and J are TRBV6-1 and TRBJ2-7, with a weak D call TRBD1 (5 bases). The specimen sequenced was naive CD4+ T cells sorted from PBMCs. The CDR3 loop is CASSDRAKGSYEQYF. The CDR3 DNA reads TGTGCCAGCAGTGACAGGGCGAAGGGGTCCTACGAGCAGTACTTC.